The clone carrying this T cell receptor (beta chain) was found a few times. Its antigen is unidentified. Time point denoted: patch test 1, 2 weeks after DPC sensitization. Treatment defined: therapeutic diphenylcyclopropenone sensitization with weekly scalp DPC. This CDR3 region has 15 residues. The V end lost 5 bases, the J end lost 8 bases, and 16 bases lay between the germline ends. The V gene's germline CDR1 is SGHAT and CDR2 FQNNGV. This entry is derived from a study of human T cells and chemical hapten exposure. Findings and limits, study-wide: Expanded TCR sets contained significantly more large CDR3 similarity clusters than controls.

TCRdb ran MiXCR on the RACE reads and lists one entry per CDR3 protein. The repertoire includes nearly 80,000 distinct CDR3 sequences, about 9.4% of them detected once, and roughly 1.4% sits in the top ten. The starting material was whole blood, obtained in connection with sensitization to the hapten diphenylcyclopropenone (DPC). The chain uses TRBV11-2 and TRBJ1-6; TRBD1 is a possible D gene (5 bases). This receptor was obtained from a woman aged 45-65 years with alopecia areata. Some clones in this sample may be carry-over from other donors' samples. CDR3 region: CASSRSGTAHSPLHF. CDR3 nucleotides: TGTGCCAGCAGCCGTTCCGGGACGGCACATTCACCCCTCCACTTT.